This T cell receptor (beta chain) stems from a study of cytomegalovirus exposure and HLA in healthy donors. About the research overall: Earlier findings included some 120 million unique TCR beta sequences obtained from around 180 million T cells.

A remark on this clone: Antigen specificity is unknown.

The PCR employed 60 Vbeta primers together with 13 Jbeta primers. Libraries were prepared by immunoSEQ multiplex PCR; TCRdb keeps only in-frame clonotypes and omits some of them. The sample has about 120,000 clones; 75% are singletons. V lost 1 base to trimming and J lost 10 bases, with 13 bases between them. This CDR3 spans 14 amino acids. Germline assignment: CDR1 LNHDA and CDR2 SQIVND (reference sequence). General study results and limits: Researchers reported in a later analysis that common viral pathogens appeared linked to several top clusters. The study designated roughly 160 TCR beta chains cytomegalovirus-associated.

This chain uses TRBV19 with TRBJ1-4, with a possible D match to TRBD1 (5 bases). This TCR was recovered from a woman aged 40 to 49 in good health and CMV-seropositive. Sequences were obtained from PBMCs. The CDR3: CASSIGGGSGKLFF. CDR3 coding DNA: TGTGCCAGTAGTATAGGGGGCGGTAGTGGAAAACTGTTTTTT.